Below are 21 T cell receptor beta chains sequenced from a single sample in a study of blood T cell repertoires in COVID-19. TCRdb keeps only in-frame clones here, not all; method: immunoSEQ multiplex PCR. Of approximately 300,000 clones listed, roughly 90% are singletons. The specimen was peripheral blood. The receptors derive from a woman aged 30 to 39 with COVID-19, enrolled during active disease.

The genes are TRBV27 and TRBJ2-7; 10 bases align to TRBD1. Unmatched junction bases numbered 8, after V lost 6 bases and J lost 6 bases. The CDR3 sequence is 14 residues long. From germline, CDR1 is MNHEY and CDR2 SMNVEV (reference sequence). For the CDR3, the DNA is TGTGCCAGCAGCGGGACAGGGGTACAGGGCGAGCAGTACTTC. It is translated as CASSGTGVQGEQYF.

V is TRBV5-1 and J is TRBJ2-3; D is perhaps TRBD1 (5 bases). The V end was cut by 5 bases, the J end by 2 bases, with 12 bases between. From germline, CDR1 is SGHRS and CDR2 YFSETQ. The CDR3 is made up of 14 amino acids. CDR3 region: CASRPRQNTDTQYF. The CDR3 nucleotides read TGCGCCAGCAGACCCCGACAGAACACAGATACGCAGTATTTT.

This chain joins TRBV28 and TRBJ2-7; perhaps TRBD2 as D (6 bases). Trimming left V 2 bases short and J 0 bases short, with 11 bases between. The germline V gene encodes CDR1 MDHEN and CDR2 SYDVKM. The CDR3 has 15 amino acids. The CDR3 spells CASSLEVSGSYEQYF. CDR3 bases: TGTGCCAGCAGTTTAGAGGTTAGCGGCTCCTACGAGCAGTACTTC.

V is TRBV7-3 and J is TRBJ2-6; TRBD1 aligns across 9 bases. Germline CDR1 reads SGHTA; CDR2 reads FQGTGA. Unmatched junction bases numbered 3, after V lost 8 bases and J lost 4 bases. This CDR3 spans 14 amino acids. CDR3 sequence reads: CASGQGQGANVLTF. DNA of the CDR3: TGTGCCAGCGGACAGGGGCAAGGGGCCAACGTCCTGACTTTC.

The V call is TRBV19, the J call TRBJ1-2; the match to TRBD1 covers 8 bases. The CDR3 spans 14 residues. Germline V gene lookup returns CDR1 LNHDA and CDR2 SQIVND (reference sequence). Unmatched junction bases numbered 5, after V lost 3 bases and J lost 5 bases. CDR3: CASSMDRASYGYTF. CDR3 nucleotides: TGTGCCAGTAGTATGGACAGGGCGAGTTATGGCTACACCTTC.

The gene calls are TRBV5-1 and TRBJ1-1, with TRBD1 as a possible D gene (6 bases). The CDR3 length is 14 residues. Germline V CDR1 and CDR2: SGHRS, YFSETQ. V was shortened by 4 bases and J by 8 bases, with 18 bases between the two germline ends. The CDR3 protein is CASSRRRDTSEAFF. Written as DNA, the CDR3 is TGCGCCAGCAGCAGGCGCCGGGACACTTCCGAAGCTTTCTTT.

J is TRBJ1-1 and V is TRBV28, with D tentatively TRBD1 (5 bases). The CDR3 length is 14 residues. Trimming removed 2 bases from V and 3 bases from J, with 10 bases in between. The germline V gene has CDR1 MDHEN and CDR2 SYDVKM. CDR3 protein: CASSLAGRDTEAFF. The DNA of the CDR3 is TGTGCCAGCAGTTTAGCAGGGAGGGACACTGAAGCTTTCTTT. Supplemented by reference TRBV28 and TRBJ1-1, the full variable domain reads DVKVTQSSRYLVKRTGEKVFLECVQDMDHENMFWYRQDPGLGLRLIYFSYDVKMKEKGDIPEGYSVSREKKERFSLILESASTNQTSMYLCASSLAGRDTEAFFGQGTRLTVV.

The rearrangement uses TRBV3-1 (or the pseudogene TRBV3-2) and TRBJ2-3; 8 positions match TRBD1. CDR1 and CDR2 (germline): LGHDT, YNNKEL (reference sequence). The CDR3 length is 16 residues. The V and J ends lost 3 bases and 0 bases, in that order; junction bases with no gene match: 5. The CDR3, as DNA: TGTGCCAGCAGCCACCCAGGGGGCATGAGCACAGATACGCAGTATTTT. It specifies CASSHPGGMSTDTQYF.

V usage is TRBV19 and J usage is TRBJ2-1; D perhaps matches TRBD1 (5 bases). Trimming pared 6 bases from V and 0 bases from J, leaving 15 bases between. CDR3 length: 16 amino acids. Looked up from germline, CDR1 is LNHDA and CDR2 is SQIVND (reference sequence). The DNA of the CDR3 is TGTGCCAGTAGCAAAGGGGCAATGGGCTCCTACAATGAGCAGTTCTTC. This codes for CASSKGAMGSYNEQFF. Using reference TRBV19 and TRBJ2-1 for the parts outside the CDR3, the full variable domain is DGGITQSPKYLFRKEGQNVTLSCEQNLNHDAMYWYRQDPGQGLRLIYYSQIVNDFQKGDIAEGYSVSREKKESFPLTVTSAQKNPTAFYLCASSKGAMGSYNEQFFGPGTRLTVL.

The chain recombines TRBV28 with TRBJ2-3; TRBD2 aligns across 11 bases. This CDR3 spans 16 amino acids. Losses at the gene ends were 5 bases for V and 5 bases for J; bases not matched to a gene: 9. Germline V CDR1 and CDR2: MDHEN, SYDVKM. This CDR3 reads CASSPILAGVVDTQYF. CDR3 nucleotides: TGTGCCAGCAGTCCAATACTAGCGGGAGTTGTAGATACGCAGTATTTT. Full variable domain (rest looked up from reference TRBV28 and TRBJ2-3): DVKVTQSSRYLVKRTGEKVFLECVQDMDHENMFWYRQDPGLGLRLIYFSYDVKMKEKGDIPEGYSVSREKKERFSLILESASTNQTSMYLCASSPILAGVVDTQYFGPGTRLTVL.

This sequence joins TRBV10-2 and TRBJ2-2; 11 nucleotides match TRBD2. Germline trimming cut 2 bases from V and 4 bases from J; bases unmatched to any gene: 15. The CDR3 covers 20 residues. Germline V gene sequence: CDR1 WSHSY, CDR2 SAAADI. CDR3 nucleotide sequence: TGCGCCAGCAGTGAGAAGCTTGGGCTAGCGGGAGGCCGGGGCACCGGGGAGCTGTTTTTT. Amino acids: CASSEKLGLAGGRGTGELFF.

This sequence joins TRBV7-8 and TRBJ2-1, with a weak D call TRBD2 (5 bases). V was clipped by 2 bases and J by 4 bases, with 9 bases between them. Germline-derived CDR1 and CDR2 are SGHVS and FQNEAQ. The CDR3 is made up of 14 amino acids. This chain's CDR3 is CASSLSGSYNEQFF. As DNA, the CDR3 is TGTGCCAGCAGCTTATCGGGGTCGTACAATGAGCAGTTCTTC.

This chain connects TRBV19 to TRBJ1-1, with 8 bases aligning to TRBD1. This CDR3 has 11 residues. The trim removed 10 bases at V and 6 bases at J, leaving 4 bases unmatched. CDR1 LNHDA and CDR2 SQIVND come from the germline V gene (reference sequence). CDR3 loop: CAIQGASEAFF. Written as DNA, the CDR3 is TGTGCCATCCAGGGGGCGTCTGAAGCTTTCTTT. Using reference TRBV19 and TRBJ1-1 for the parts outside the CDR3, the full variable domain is DGGITQSPKYLFRKEGQNVTLSCEQNLNHDAMYWYRQDPGQGLRLIYYSQIVNDFQKGDIAEGYSVSREKKESFPLTVTSAQKNPTAFYLCAIQGASEAFFGQGTRLTVV.

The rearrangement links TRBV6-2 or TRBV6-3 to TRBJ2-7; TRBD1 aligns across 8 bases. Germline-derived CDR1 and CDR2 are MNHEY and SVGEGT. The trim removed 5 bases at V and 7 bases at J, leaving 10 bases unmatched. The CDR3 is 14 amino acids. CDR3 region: CASSRETGTGEQYF. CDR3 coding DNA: TGTGCCAGCAGTCGAGAGACAGGGACAGGTGAGCAGTACTTC.

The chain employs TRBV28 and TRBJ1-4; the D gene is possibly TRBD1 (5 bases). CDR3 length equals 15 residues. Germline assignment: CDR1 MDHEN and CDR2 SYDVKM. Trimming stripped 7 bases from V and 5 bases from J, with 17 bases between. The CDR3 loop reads CASNKPRATNEKLFF. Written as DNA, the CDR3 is TGTGCCAGCAATAAACCCAGGGCGACCAATGAAAAACTGTTTTTT.

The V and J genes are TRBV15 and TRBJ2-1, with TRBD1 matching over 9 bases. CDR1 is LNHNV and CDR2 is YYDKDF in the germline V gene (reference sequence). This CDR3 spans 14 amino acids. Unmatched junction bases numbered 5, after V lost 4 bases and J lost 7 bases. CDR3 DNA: TGTGCCACCAGCACTGACAGGGGGAGTAATGAGCAGTTCTTC. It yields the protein CATSTDRGSNEQFF.

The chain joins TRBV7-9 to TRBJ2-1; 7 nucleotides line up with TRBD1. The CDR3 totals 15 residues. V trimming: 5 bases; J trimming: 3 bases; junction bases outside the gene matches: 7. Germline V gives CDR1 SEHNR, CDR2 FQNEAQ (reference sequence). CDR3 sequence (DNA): TGTGCCAGCAGCCCTAGGGACAGAATCTACAATGAGCAGTTCTTC. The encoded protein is CASSPRDRIYNEQFF. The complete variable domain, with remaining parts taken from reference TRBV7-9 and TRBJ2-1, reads DTGVSQNPRHKITKRGQNVTFRCDPISEHNRLYWYRQTLGQGPEFLTYFQNEAQLEKSRLLSDRFSAERPKGSFSTLEIQRTEQGDSAMYLCASSPRDRIYNEQFFGPGTRLTVL.

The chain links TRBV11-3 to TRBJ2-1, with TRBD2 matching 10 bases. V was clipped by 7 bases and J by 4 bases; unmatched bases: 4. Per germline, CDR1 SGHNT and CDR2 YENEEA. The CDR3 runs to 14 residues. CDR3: CASNIAGGYNEQFF. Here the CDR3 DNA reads TGTGCCAGCAACATAGCGGGGGGATACAATGAGCAGTTCTTC.

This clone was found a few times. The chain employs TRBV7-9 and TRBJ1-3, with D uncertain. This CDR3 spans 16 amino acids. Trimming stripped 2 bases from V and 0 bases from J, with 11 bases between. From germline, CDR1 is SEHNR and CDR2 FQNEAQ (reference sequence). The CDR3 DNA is TGTGCCAGCAGCTTACGTCGTAGCAACTCTGGAAACACCATATATTTT. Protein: CASSLRRSNSGNTIYF.

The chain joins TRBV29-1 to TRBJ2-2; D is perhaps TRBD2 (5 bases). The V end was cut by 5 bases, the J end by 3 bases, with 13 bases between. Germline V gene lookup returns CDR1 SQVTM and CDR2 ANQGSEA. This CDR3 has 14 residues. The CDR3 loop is CSVLSTRDTGELFF. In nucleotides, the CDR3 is TGCAGCGTTCTTAGCACTAGGGACACCGGGGAGCTGTTTTTT.

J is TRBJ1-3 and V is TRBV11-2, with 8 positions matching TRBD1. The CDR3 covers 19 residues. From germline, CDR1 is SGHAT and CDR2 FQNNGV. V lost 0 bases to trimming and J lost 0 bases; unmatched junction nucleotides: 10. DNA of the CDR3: TGTGCCAGCAGCTTAGACCCAGGGGGCCAATTCTTCTCTGGAAACACCATATATTTT. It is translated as CASSLDPGGQFFSGNTIYF.